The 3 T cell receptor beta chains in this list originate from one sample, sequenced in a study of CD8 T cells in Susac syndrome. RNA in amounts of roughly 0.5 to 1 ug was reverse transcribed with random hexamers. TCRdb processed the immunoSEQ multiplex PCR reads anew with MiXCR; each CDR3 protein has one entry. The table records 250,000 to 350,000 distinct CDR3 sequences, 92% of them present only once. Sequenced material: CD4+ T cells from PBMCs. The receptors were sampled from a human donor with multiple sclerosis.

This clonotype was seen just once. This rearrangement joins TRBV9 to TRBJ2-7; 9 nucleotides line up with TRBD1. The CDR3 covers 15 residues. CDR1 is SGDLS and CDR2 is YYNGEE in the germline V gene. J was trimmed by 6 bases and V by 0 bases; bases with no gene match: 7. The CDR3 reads CASSVAGTGHAEQYF. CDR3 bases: TGTGCCAGCAGCGTAGCCGGGACAGGGCACGCCGAGCAGTACTTC. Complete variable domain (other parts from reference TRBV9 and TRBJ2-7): DSGVTQTPKHLITATGQRVTLRCSPRSGDLSVYWYQQSLDQGLQFLIQYYNGEERAKGNILERFSAQQFPDLHSELNLSSLELGDSALYFCASSVAGTGHAEQYFGPGTRLTVT.

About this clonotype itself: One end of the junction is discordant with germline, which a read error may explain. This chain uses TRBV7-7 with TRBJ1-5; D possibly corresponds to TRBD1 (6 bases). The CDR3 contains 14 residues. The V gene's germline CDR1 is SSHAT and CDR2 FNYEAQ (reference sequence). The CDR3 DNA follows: TGTGCTAGCAGGCTCAGGGGTGACAATCAGCCTCAGCATTTT. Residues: CASRLRGDNQPQHF.

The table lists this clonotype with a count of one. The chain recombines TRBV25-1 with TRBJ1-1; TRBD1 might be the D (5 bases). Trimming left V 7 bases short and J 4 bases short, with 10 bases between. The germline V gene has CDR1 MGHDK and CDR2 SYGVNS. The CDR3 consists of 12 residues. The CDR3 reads CASIGGGTEAFF. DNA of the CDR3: TGTGCCAGCATTGGGGGAGGCACTGAAGCTTTCTTT.